This T cell receptor beta chain was sequenced for a study of early T cells in non-severe SARS-CoV-2 infection. Study-wide context: The sequenced material was bulk RNA from unsorted whole blood, and its chains were unpaired.

This clonotype was counted a few times. Trimming pared 3 bases from V and 5 bases from J, leaving 6 bases between. CDR1 is SGHKS and CDR2 is YYEKEE in the germline V gene (reference sequence). This CDR3 is 13 amino acids long. Individual cDNA molecules carried attached unique molecular identifiers. TCRdb fed the 5' RACE reads into MiXCR, producing one record per CDR3 protein. The profile shows about 46,000 distinct CDR3 sequences, around 10% of them singletons. The sample consisted of whole blood, taken at baseline. V and J are TRBV5-5 and TRBJ1-6; no reliable D call. The source is an adult who was a healthcare worker with PCR-confirmed SARS-CoV-2 infection or an uninfected control (not recorded which). The CDR3: CASSSEDNSPLHF. In nucleotides, the CDR3 is TGTGCCAGCAGCTCGGAAGATAATTCACCCCTCCACTTT. Based on the CDR3 plus reference TRBV5-5 and TRBJ1-6, the full variable domain is DAGVTQSPTHLIKTRGQQVTLRCSPISGHKSVSWYQQVLGQGPQFIFQYYEKEERGRGNFPDRFSARQFPNYSSELNVNALLLGDSALYLCASSSEDNSPLHFGNGTRLTVT.